Included here is one T cell receptor beta chain sequence, with context. This sample is part of a study of T cell changes during pregnancy in multiple sclerosis. Using immunoSEQ multiplex PCR, the repertoire was profiled, and TCRdb retains in-frame clones only, with some absent. The sample consists of approximately 30,000 clones, 75% to 95% of them appearing once. Trimming took off 3 bases at V and 0 bases at J, with 8 bases between the two ends. CDR1 MNHEY and CDR2 SMNVEV come from the germline V gene (reference sequence). The CDR3 totals 14 residues. The sequence came from a female donor with multiple sclerosis, enrolled in a pregnancy study. This sample comprised CD8+ T cells from peripheral blood mononuclear cells, obtained in the first trimester of pregnancy. This chain joins TRBV27 and TRBJ1-1; D is possibly TRBD1 (5 bases). The CDR3 nucleotides are TGTGCCAGCAGTTTTAGGGGCGTGAACACTGAAGCTTTCTTT. It yields the protein CASSFRGVNTEAFF.